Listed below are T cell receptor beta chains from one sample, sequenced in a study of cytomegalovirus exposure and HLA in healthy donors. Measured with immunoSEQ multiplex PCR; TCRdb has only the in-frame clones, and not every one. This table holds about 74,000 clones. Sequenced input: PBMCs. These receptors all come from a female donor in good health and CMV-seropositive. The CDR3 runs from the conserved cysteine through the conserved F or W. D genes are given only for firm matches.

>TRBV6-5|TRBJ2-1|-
CASSYSPDEQFF
TGTGCCAGCAGTTACTCCCCCGATGAGCAGTTCTTC
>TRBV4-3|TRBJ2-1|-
CASSQEPSGQRSYNEQFF
TGCGCCAGCAGCCAAGAGCCTTCTGGGCAAAGGTCCTACAATGAGCAGTTCTTC
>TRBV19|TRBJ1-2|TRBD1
CASSIVAPGQGNNYGYTF
TGTGCCAGTAGTATAGTCGCCCCGGGACAGGGGAATAACTATGGCTACACCTTC
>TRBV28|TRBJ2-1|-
CASSLPESFYNEQFF
TGTGCCAGCAGTTTACCGGAGTCCTTCTACAATGAGCAGTTCTTC
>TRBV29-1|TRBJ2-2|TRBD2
CSVSRESTGELFF
TGCAGCGTTTCGCGGGAGAGCACCGGGGAGCTGTTTTTT
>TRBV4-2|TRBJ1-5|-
CASSQVPSRSNQPQHF
TGTGCCAGCAGCCAAGTCCCTAGTCGTAGCAATCAGCCCCAGCATTTT
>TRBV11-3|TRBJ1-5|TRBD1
CASSLAPTGRRSNQPQHF
TGTGCCAGCAGCTTAGCCCCGACAGGGAGGCGTAGCAATCAGCCCCAGCATTTT
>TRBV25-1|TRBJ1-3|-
CASSDSRTAGNTIYF
TGTGCCAGCAGTGATTCCCGGACAGCTGGAAACACCATATATTTT
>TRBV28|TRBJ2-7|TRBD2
CASSSLAGGIYEQYF
TGTGCCAGCAGTTCACTAGCGGGGGGTATTTACGAGCAGTACTTC
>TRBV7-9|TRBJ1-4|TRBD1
CASSFLRTGGLNEKLFF
TGTGCCAGCAGCTTCCTAAGGACAGGGGGCCTCAATGAAAAACTGTTTTTT
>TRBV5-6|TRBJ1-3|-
CASSLAARSYTIYF
TGTGCCAGCAGCTTGGCCGCCAGGTCGTACACCATATATTTT
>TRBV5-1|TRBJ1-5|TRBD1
CASSLGGQLDQPQHF
TGCGCCAGCAGCTTGGGGGGACAGCTTGATCAGCCCCAGCATTTT
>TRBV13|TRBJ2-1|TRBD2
CASSFRTTSPQVEQFF
TGTGCCAGCAGCTTCCGCACGACTAGCCCACAGGTTGAGCAGTTCTTC
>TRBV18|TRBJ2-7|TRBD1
CASSPRTGDIYEQYF
TGTGCCAGCTCACCTCGGACAGGGGACATCTACGAGCAGTACTTC
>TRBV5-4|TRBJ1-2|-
CASSLGLELHGYTF
TGTGCCAGCAGCTTGGGCCTAGAATTGCATGGCTACACCTTC
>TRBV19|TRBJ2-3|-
CASKSTRQSTDTQYF
TGTGCCAGTAAATCTACTCGACAATCCACAGATACGCAGTATTTT
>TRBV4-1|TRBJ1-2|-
CASSPYDRRGNGYTF
TGCGCCAGCAGCCCATATGACAGGAGAGGGAATGGCTACACCTTC
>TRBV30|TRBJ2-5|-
CAWSLPHRRAETQYF
TGTGCCTGGAGCTTACCCCACCGGAGGGCAGAGACCCAGTACTTC
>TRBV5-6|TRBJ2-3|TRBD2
CASSQGLATDTQYF
TGTGCCAGCAGCCAAGGACTAGCAACAGATACGCAGTATTTT
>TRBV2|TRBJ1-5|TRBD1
CASSDRGNVFGNQPQHF
TGTGCCAGCAGTGACAGGGGGAATGTTTTTGGCAATCAGCCCCAGCATTTT
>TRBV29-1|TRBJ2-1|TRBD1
CSINRGNNEQFF
TGCAGCATAAACAGGGGGAACAATGAGCAGTTCTTC
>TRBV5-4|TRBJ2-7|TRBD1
CASSIEQGWNEQYF
TGTGCCAGCAGCATCGAACAGGGGTGGAACGAGCAGTACTTC
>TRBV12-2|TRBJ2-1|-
CASRLQVSSYNEQFF
TGTGCAAGTCGCTTACAGGTTAGCTCCTACAATGAGCAGTTCTTC
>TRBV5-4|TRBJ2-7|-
CASSFATGASYEQYF
TGTGCCAGCAGCTTCGCCACGGGAGCTTCCTACGAGCAGTACTTC
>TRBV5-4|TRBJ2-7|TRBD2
CASSWGLAGGTAYEQYF
TGTGCCAGCAGCTGGGGACTAGCGGGAGGGACCGCCTACGAGCAGTACTTC
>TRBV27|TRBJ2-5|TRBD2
CASSLSGLAGGWSQYF
TGTGCCAGCAGTTTGAGCGGGTTAGCGGGAGGGTGGTCCCAGTACTTC
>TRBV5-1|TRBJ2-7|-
CASSLVVGAYEQYF
TGCGCCAGCAGCTTGGTGGTGGGGGCCTACGAGCAGTACTTC
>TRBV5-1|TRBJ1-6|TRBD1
CASSSLGTGNNSPLHF
TGCGCCAGCAGCTCCCTCGGGACAGGAAATAATTCACCCCTCCACTTT
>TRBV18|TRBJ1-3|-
CASSWGRSSYDSGNTIYF
TGTGCCAGCTCCTGGGGCCGCTCATCGTATGACTCTGGAAACACCATATATTTT
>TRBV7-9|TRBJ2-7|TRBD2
CASSLALAESYEQYF
TGTGCCAGCAGCTTAGCACTAGCGGAGAGCTACGAGCAGTACTTC
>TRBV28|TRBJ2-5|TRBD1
CASGTGGAKETQYF
TGTGCCAGCGGAACAGGGGGCGCGAAGGAGACCCAGTACTTC
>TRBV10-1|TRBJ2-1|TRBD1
CASRRQGLYNEQFF
TGCGCCAGCAGGAGACAGGGTTTATACAATGAGCAGTTCTTC
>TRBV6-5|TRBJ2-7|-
CASSYSSRAYEQYF
TGTGCCAGCAGTTACTCGAGCAGGGCCTACGAGCAGTACTTC
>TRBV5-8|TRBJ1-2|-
CASNNRQGGYGYTF
TGTGCCAGCAACAATAGGCAGGGCGGCTATGGCTACACCTTC
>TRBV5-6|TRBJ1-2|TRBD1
CASSAGQGLVNYGYTF
TGTGCCAGCAGCGCTGGACAGGGCCTTGTTAACTATGGCTACACCTTC
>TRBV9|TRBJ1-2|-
CASSLNREGNYGYTF
TGTGCCAGCAGCCTTAACCGGGAGGGGAACTATGGCTACACCTTC
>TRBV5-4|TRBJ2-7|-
CASSLWGSTYEQYF
TGTGCCAGCAGCTTGTGGGGCAGCACTTACGAGCAGTACTTC
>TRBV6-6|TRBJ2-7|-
CASSSGDPYEQYF
TGTGCCAGCAGTTCAGGGGATCCCTACGAGCAGTACTTC
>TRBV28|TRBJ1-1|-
CASSPIRGTNTEAFF
TGTGCCAGCAGCCCGATCAGGGGAACGAACACTGAAGCTTTCTTT
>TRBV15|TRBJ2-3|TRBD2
CATSRGLLGTRNYTQYF
TGTGCCACCAGCAGAGGCCTCCTCGGGACTAGAAATTACACGCAGTATTTT
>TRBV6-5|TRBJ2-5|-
CASSYSTSSGRETQYF
TGTGCCAGCAGTTACTCGACTAGTTCCGGTAGAGAGACCCAGTACTTC
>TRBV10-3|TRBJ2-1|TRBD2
CAISEATGAGGQASEQFF
TGTGCCATCAGTGAGGCCACAGGGGCGGGGGGGCAGGCATCTGAGCAGTTCTTC
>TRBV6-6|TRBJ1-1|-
CASSYQGKTEAFF
TGTGCCAGCAGTTATCAGGGAAAGACTGAAGCTTTCTTT
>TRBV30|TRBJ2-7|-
CAWSQSGASYEQYF
TGTGCCTGGAGTCAATCGGGAGCCTCCTACGAGCAGTACTTC